This T cell receptor (beta chain) was retrieved from a study of T cell repertoires in cytomegalovirus infection (dated by TCRdb to the late 2010s). Study-level background: The peptide stimulations were aimed at well-studied HLA-B-restricted epitopes as well as recently identified HLA-C-restricted CMV epitopes, whose presentation resists viral immunomodulation. Because public TCR beta signatures pointed to carriage of CMV infection together with the matching HLA type, the HLA type of each donor mattered for the analysis. Paper-wide results and their limitations: The ex vivo response was dominated by HLA-C-restricted CMV-specific TCR beta clonotypes, which also provided the single most frequent clonotype in two of eight donors. In both this cohort and an independent cohort of 300 to 450 donors, the cumulative frequency of public TCR beta family members distinguished carriers of CMV infection plus the relevant HLA type.

Taken with the paper, the label for treatment or condition translates to: in vitro stimulation with specific CMV peptide epitopes to enrich CMV-specific T cells. Including cysteine and phenylalanine, the CDR3 has 15 amino acids. Only the CDR3 portion is preserved as DNA: 45 bases, with reading frame beginning at the first base. The CDR1 and CDR2 encoded by the germline V gene are MNHEY and SVGAGI. V lost 6 bases and J lost 7 bases, and the count of bases not matched to a germline gene is 9. Reads for this sample came from an Illumina HiSeq 1500. The raw public reads went through TCRdb reprocessing: fastp at Q25, MiXCR clone calling, in-frame beta chains kept. For every CDR3 protein sequence, its rows merge into one entry that carries the most common genes and DNA. Present in this sample are under 350,000 distinct CDR3 sequences, 20% to 25% of which were seen just once. The leading ten clones occupy roughly a fifth of the sample.

Remarks on this clonotype: The clone's antigen remains unknown. The input lacks base qualities; no much larger clone sits a single base away.

The rearrangement joined TRBV6-5 to TRBJ1-5, with TRBD1 matching 10 junction bases. This receptor was taken from a human donor in good health (CMV status not recorded). Some clones in this sample may be carry-over from other donors' samples. The specimen comprised cultured PBMCs, sampled from culture after CMV antigen stimulation. The CDR3 region has the sequence CASSSDRGRGQPQHF. The bases read TGTGCCAGCAGCTCCGACAGGGGGCGAGGACAGCCCCAGCATTTT.